Each of the 8 T cell receptor beta chains below was sequenced from the same sample in a study of blood T cells in healthy people across ages (dated by TCRdb to the mid-2010s). Library method: 5' RACE. Sequenced using an Illumina HiSeq 2500. A second PCR of roughly 7 to 12 cycles was run with a J-beta primer mix and a sample-barcoded 5' primer. In TCRdb, the public reads were trimmed at Q25 with fastp and aligned with MiXCR, with productive beta chains retained. For every CDR3 protein sequence, its rows merge into one entry that carries the most common genes and DNA. This sample has 920,000 or so distinct CDR3 sequences in its table, and under 45% of those were observed once. In total, the top ten clones hold about 19% of the sample. The sample consisted of blood. The receptors derive from a woman aged 55-70 years in good health.

The rearrangement uses TRBV12-3 or TRBV12-4 and TRBJ1-1; D perhaps matches TRBD1 (6 bases). The germline V and J ends were trimmed by 3 bases and 8 bases, with 13 bases remaining between them. CDR3 length: 13 residues. The CDR3 sequence: CASSFRLGGEAFF. In DNA form, the CDR3 reads TGTGCCAGCAGTTTTCGGTTAGGGGGGGAAGCTTTCTTT.

V is TRBV4-1 and J is TRBJ2-3; the D gene is possibly TRBD2 (6 bases). CDR3 length: 14 residues. With 2 bases removed from V and 5 bases from J, the gap between germline ends came to 11 bases. CDR1 MGHRA and CDR2 YSYEKL come from the germline V gene. The CDR3 loop is CASSQSGEGDTQYF. As DNA, the CDR3 is TGCGCCAGCAGCCAATCGGGAGAGGGAGATACGCAGTATTTT.

This clonotype was seen many times. V gene TRBV20-1 combines with J gene TRBJ2-1, with 12 bases identical to TRBD2. The CDR3 is 16 amino acids. Germline lookup yields CDR1 DFQATT and CDR2 SNEGSKA (reference sequence). Losses at the gene ends were 1 base for V and 7 bases for J; bases not matched to a gene: 8. The CDR3 loop is CSARGSSGRARNEQFF. The DNA of the CDR3 is TGCAGTGCTAGAGGTTCTAGCGGGAGGGCCAGGAATGAGCAGTTCTTC.

The chain links TRBV7-9 to TRBJ1-4; 12 bases match TRBD1. The CDR3 runs 16 residues. Trimming cost V 5 bases and J 3 bases; bases outside gene matches: 4. Per germline, CDR1 SEHNR and CDR2 FQNEAQ (reference sequence). CDR3 bases: TGTGCCAGCAGCCCGGGACAGGGGGCGGCTAATGAAAAACTGTTTTTT. Translation gives CASSPGQGAANEKLFF.

V and J are TRBV12-3 or TRBV12-4 and TRBJ2-5; either TRBD1 or TRBD2 may fit D (7 bases each). The CDR3 totals 13 residues. The germline V and J ends were trimmed by 7 bases and 12 bases, with 21 bases remaining between them. The CDR3 protein is CASKIGTVGGKYF. The CDR3 DNA is TGTGCCAGCAAAATTGGGACAGTCGGGGGGAAGTACTTC.

CDR3: CASTYRDTEAFF. In DNA form, the CDR3 reads TGTGCCAGCACCTACCGTGACACTGAAGCTTTCTTT. The chain has TRBV12-3 or TRBV12-4 and TRBJ1-1; D unclear. Between the trimmed V and J ends, which lost 7 bases and 3 bases, there was a span of 9 bases. This CDR3 is 12 amino acids long.

V and J are TRBV10-3 and TRBJ2-1; 10 nucleotides line up with TRBD2. CDR3 length: 15 residues. Looked up from germline, CDR1 is ENHRY and CDR2 is SYGVKD. Losses at the gene ends were 5 bases for V and 6 bases for J; bases not matched to a gene: 7. CDR3 bases: TGTGCCATCAGTCAAAGAACTAGCGGGGTCAATGAGCAGTTCTTC. Translation gives CAISQRTSGVNEQFF.

The rearrangement uses TRBV29-1 and TRBJ2-2, with 10 nucleotides matching TRBD1. CDR1 is SQVTM and CDR2 is ANQGSEA in the germline V gene. V shed 1 base, J shed 5 bases, and the junction held 7 bases outside the gene matches. CDR3 length: 16 amino acids. The CDR3 DNA reads TGCAGCGTTGAAGTTCCGACAGGGGGCGTAACCGGGGAGCTGTTTTTT. Protein: CSVEVPTGGVTGELFF.